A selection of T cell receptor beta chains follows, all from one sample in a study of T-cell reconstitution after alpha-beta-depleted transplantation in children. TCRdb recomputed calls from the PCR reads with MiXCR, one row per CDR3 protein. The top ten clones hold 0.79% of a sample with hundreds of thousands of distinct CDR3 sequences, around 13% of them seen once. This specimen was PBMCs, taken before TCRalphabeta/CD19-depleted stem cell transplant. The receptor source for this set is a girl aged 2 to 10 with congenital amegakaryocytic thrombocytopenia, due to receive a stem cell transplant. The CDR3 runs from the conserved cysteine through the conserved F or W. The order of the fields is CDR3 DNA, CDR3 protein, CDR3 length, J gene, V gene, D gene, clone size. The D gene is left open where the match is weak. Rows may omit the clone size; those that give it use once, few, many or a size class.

TGCGCCAGCAGCTCGACCGACAGTGTCCAAGAGACCCAGTACTTC	CASSSTDSVQETQYF	15	TRBJ2-5	TRBV5-1	NA	NA
TGTGCCAGCTCACCACCTTTAGTATACGAGCAGTACTTC	CASSPPLVYEQYF	13	TRBJ2-7	TRBV18	NA	NA
TGCAGTGCTAGAGGGAGAACCCTCAATGAGCAGTTCTTC	CSARGRTLNEQFF	13	TRBJ2-1	TRBV20-1	NA	many
TGTGCCAGCAGCACCGGACTAGCGCGGTACTTC	CASSTGLARYF	11	TRBJ2-7	TRBV5-6	TRBD2	many
TGCGCCAGCAGCTTGGCCCAGGGGGCCTCCTACGAGCAGTACTTC	CASSLAQGASYEQYF	15	TRBJ2-7	TRBV5-1	TRBD1	NA
TGTGCCATCGAGGAGACTAGCTTCCGTGTTGAGCAGTTCTTC	CAIEETSFRVEQFF	14	TRBJ2-1	TRBV10-3	TRBD2	many
TGTGCCAGCAGCCACCCGCACAGGGGCAATGAGCAGTTCTTC	CASSHPHRGNEQFF	14	TRBJ2-1	TRBV7-9	TRBD1	NA
TGTGCCTGGAGTGAATTGGTGAACGGGGAGCTGTTTTTT	CAWSELVNGELFF	13	TRBJ2-2	TRBV30	NA	NA
TGTGCCAGCGGTACAGGCACCGGGGAGCTGTTTTTT	CASGTGTGELFF	12	TRBJ2-2	TRBV12-3/TRBV12-4	NA	many
TGTGCCAGCAACGCTGGGGGGGACATATATAATTCACCCCTCCACTTT	CASNAGGDIYNSPLHF	16	TRBJ1-6	TRBV5-5	NA	few
TGTGCCAGCAGCCAAGATTGGTCTCCAGGGTACGAGCAGTACTTC	CASSQDWSPGYEQYF	15	TRBJ2-7	TRBV3-1	NA	NA
TGTGCCAGCAGTTTTACCGCCAGCGAGCAGTACTTC	CASSFTASEQYF	12	TRBJ2-7	TRBV12-3/TRBV12-4	NA	many
TGCGCCAGCAGCCTGGCCCACATGGATGAGCAGTTCTTC	CASSLAHMDEQFF	13	TRBJ2-1	TRBV5-1	NA	many
TGTGCTAGTGGTTTGGTACTCAGGGGGGCCTTAGGGTTCTTC	CASGLVLRGALGFF	14	TRBJ2-1	TRBV12-5	NA	few
TGTGCCAGCAGCTTAGAGGGGTACCACGAGCAGTACTTC	CASSLEGYHEQYF	13	TRBJ2-7	TRBV7-9	NA	many
TGCGCCAGCAGCCAAGAGCGGCCGACTAGCGGGTTTCTTGGTTTTGCCAAAAACATTCAGTACTTC	CASSQERPTSGFLGFAKNIQYF	22	TRBJ2-4	TRBV4-1	TRBD2	NA
TGTGCCAGCAGCTCCTCTAGCACAGATACGCAGTATTTT	CASSSSSTDTQYF	13	TRBJ2-3	TRBV11-2	NA	many
TGCGCCAGCAGCTTGAAGGCGGGAGGGCCGAAGGTCTTTGGGACCCAGTACTTC	CASSLKAGGPKVFGTQYF	18	TRBJ2-5	TRBV5-1	TRBD2	NA
TGCAGCGTTGAACGGGACAGGGGGCGCGCGGAGACCCAGTACTTC	CSVERDRGRAETQYF	15	TRBJ2-5	TRBV29-1	TRBD1	many
TGTGCCAGCAGCTTAGCCAGGGACGTGGAGTATTTT	CASSLARDVEYF	12	TRBJ2-3	TRBV7-9	NA	many
TGCAGCCCCCTAGCTGCCTCCTACAATGAGCAGTTCTTC	CSPLAASYNEQFF	13	TRBJ2-1	TRBV20-1	NA	few
TGTGCCAGCAGAGCCGACAGTTTAGCGGGAGGTGACACCGGGGAGCTGTTTTTT	CASRADSLAGGDTGELFF	18	TRBJ2-2	TRBV2	TRBD2	NA
TGTGCCAGCAGCTTAGTAGGTAGCGGGAGGGCTCCGCAGTTCTTC	CASSLVGSGRAPQFF	15	TRBJ2-1	TRBV7-8	TRBD2	NA
TGCGCCAGCAGCTTGGTAAGAGGACAGTTCTACGAGCAGTACTTC	CASSLVRGQFYEQYF	15	TRBJ2-7	TRBV5-1	NA	many